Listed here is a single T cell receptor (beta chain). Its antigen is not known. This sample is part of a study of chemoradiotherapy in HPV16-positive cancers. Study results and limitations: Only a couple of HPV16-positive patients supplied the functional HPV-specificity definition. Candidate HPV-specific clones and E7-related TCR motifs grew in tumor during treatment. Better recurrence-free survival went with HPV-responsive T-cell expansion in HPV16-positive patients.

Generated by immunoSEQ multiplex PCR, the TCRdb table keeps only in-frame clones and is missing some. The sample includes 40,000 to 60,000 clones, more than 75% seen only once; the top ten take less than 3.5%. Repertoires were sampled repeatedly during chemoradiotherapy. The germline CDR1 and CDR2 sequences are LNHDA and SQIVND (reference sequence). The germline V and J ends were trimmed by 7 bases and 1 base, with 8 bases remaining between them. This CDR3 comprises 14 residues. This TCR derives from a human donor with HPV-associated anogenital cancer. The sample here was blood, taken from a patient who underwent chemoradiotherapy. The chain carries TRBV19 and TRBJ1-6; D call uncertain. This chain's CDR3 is CASKAESYNSPLHF. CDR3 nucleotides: TGTGCCAGTAAGGCAGAATCCTATAATTCACCCCTCCACTTT.